These T cell receptor beta chains were read from a single sample in a study of cytomegalovirus exposure and HLA in healthy donors. TCRdb keeps only in-frame clones here, not all; method: immunoSEQ multiplex PCR. The sample lists 150,000 to 200,000 clones, 82% occurring once. What was sequenced was PBMCs. Source of these receptors: a man aged 35-49 years in good health and CMV-seronegative. CDR3s include the opening cysteine and the closing phenylalanine or tryptophan. The D gene is left open where the match is weak. Some rows mark clone size as missing; the rest say once, few, many or name a class of expanded clone.

V	J	D	size	DNA	CDR3
TRBV5-1	TRBJ2-5	TRBD2	NA	TGCGCCAGCAGCTTTGGTGGGGAGGGAGAGACCCAGTACTTC	CASSFGGEGETQYF
TRBV4-1	TRBJ1-3	NA	NA	TGCGCCAGCAGCCAAGGGGCCGGTGTCTCTGGAAACACCATATATTTT	CASSQGAGVSGNTIYF
TRBV18	TRBJ2-5	TRBD2	NA	TGTGCCAGCCGGGCGGCGGGAGGAGAGACCCAGTACTTC	CASRAAGGETQYF
TRBV7-9	TRBJ1-6	TRBD1	NA	TGTGCCAGCAGCCTACCCGGGACAGGGAATTCACCCCTCCACTTT	CASSLPGTGNSPLHF
TRBV5-1	TRBJ2-2	TRBD1	NA	TGCGCCAGCAGCGCTTGGGGACAGGGCGAATCCGGGGAGCTGTTTTTT	CASSAWGQGESGELFF
TRBV7-2	TRBJ2-1	TRBD2	NA	TGTGCGAAAGGACTAGCGGGAACCAATGAGCAGTTCTTC	CAKGLAGTNEQFF
TRBV7-2	TRBJ2-1	NA	NA	TGTGCCAGCAGCGGAGCGAGCAGCCTGCAGTTCTTC	CASSGASSLQFF
TRBV5-6	TRBJ1-5	TRBD1	NA	TGTGCCAGCAGCGGTCGGACAGGGGGCAATCAGCCCCAGCATTTT	CASSGRTGGNQPQHF
TRBV7-2	TRBJ2-4	NA	NA	TGTGCCAGCAGCTCTCAGGGTTTGGGACACAAAAACATTCAGTACTTC	CASSSQGLGHKNIQYF
TRBV18	TRBJ1-2	NA	NA	NA	CASSPVPGGGYTFGSGGGYTF
TRBV29-1	TRBJ2-4	NA	NA	TGCAGCGTTGAAGGTCAGGGGAAAAACATTCAGTACTTC	CSVEGQGKNIQYF
TRBV9	TRBJ2-6	TRBD1	NA	TGTGCCAGCAGCGCGGACAGGTCTGGGGCCAACGTCCTGACTTTC	CASSADRSGANVLTF
TRBV18	TRBJ2-5	TRBD2	NA	TGTGCCAGCTCACCACGAACCCGCGGGAGAGAGGAGACCCAGTACTTC	CASSPRTRGREETQYF
TRBV9	TRBJ1-2	NA	NA	TGTGCCAGCAGCCCTAAGGACAGCGCCCTCAGGGGCTACACCTTC	CASSPKDSALRGYTF
TRBV5-4	TRBJ1-1	TRBD1	once	TGTGCCAGCAGCTTGGCGGGGGACAGGGGACCGAACACTGAAGCTTTCTTT	CASSLAGDRGPNTEAFF
TRBV27	TRBJ1-3	NA	NA	TGTGCCAGCAGTTTAACAGGGCATGGAAACACCATATATTTT	CASSLTGHGNTIYF
TRBV30	TRBJ2-2	NA	NA	TGTGCCTGGAGTGTAGACAGAGGAGGGGAGCTGTTTTTT	CAWSVDRGGELFF
TRBV18	TRBJ1-3	TRBD1	NA	TGTGCCAGCTCACCCGGGACAGGGCCTGGAAACACCATATATTTT	CASSPGTGPGNTIYF
TRBV29-1	TRBJ2-3	TRBD2	NA	TGCGGGGTTATGGGGGGCGCGACTAGCGGGATGGGTACAGATACGCAGTATTTT	CGVMGGATSGMGTDTQYF
TRBV28	TRBJ2-7	TRBD2	few	TGTGCCAGCAGCCCGACTAGCGGGAGAATCCACGAGCAGTACTTC	CASSPTSGRIHEQYF
TRBV7-2	TRBJ2-7	TRBD2	NA	TGTGCCAGCAGCTTAGAGCTCTTGACTAGCGGCCTTTACGAGCAGTACTTC	CASSLELLTSGLYEQYF
TRBV7-2	TRBJ1-2	NA	NA	TGTGCCAGCAGCTGGGGCTCGGGCGGGGGCTATGGCTACACCTTC	CASSWGSGGGYGYTF
TRBV9	TRBJ2-3	TRBD1	NA	TGTGCCAGCAGCAACCGGGACAGGGAAGGCACAGATACGCAGTATTTT	CASSNRDREGTDTQYF
TRBV7-2	TRBJ1-2	TRBD1	NA	TGTGCCAGTCCGCTTAGCACGGGACAGGTCCTCACCGGCTACACCTTC	CASPLSTGQVLTGYTF
TRBV6-4	TRBJ2-3	TRBD2	NA	TGTGCCAGCAGTGACCTAGCGGGAAGCACGGATACGCAGTATTTT	CASSDLAGSTDTQYF
TRBV7-8	TRBJ1-1	TRBD1	NA	TGTGCCAGCAGATCAATTACAGGGGAAGGGGTTATCGCTGAAGCTTTCTTT	CASRSITGEGVIAEAFF
TRBV4-1	TRBJ2-7	TRBD1	NA	TGCGCCAGCAGCCACCGGGACAGGGGACTCTACGAGCAGTACTTC	CASSHRDRGLYEQYF
TRBV10-1	TRBJ2-2	NA	NA	TGCGCCAGCGTGCGGCGGGGACCCACCGGGGAGCTGTTTTTT	CASVRRGPTGELFF
TRBV7-3	TRBJ2-3	TRBD1	NA	TGTGCCAGCAGCCCAGGGGGCCCGCAGTATTTT	CASSPGGPQYF
TRBV28	TRBJ1-5	NA	NA	TGTGCCAGCAGATCCCTCGGAGCGCACAATCAGCCCCAGCATTTT	CASRSLGAHNQPQHF
TRBV7-3	TRBJ2-1	TRBD1	NA	TGTGCCAGCAGCCGCGCCGGGACAGAGATCTACAATGAGCAGTTCTTC	CASSRAGTEIYNEQFF